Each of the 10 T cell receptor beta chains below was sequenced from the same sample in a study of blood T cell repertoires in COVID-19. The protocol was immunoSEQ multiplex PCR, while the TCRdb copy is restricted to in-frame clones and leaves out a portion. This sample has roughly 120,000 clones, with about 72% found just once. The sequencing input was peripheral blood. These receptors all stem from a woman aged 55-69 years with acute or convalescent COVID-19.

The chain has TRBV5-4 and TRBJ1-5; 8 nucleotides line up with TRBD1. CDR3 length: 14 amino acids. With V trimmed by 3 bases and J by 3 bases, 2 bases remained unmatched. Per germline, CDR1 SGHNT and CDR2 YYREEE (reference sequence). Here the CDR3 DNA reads TGTGCCAGCAGCTCGGACAGGGACAATCAGCCCCAGCATTTT. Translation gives CASSSDRDNQPQHF.

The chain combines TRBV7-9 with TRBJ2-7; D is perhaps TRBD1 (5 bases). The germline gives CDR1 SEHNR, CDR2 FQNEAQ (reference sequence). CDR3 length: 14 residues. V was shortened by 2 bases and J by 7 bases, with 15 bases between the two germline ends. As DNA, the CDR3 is TGTGCCAGCAGCTTATGGCAGGGTTGGGGTGAGCAGTACTTC. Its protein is CASSLWQGWGEQYF. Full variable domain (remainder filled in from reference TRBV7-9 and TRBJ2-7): DTGVSQNPRHKITKRGQNVTFRCDPISEHNRLYWYRQTLGQGPEFLTYFQNEAQLEKSRLLSDRFSAERPKGSFSTLEIQRTEQGDSAMYLCASSLWQGWGEQYFGPGTRLTVT.

The CDR3 DNA follows: TGTGCCAGCGGACTGGGCGGGCACCTTCCCTACGAGCAGTACTTC. It codes for CASGLGGHLPYEQYF. The V call is TRBV6-5, the J call TRBJ2-7; weak D call: TRBD2 (5 bases). The length of the CDR3 is 15 residues. Germline values: CDR1 MNHEY, CDR2 SVGAGI. V lost 8 bases, J lost 2 bases, and 19 bases lay in between.

The CDR3, as DNA: TGTGCTACGACTCAGGGGAGCACAGATACGCAGTATTTT. Translating gives CATTQGSTDTQYF. This rearrangement joins TRBV25-1 to TRBJ2-3; the D gene is possibly TRBD1 (6 bases). Germline V gives CDR1 MGHDK, CDR2 SYGVNS. The CDR3 totals 13 residues. The full variable domain, in which reference TRBV25-1 and TRBJ2-3 provide the parts outside the CDR3, is EADIYQTPRYLVIGTGKKITLECSQTMGHDKMYWYQQDPGMELHLIHYSYGVNSTEKGDLSSESTVSRIRTEHFPLTLESARPSHTSQYLCATTQGSTDTQYFGPGTRLTVL.

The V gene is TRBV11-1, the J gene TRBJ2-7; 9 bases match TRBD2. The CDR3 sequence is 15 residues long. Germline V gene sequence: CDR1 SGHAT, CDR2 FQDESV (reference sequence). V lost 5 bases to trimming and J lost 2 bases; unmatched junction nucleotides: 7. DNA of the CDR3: TGTGCCAGCAGCCCCTCTAGCGGGGCCGCCTACGAGCAGTACTTC. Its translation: CASSPSSGAAYEQYF.

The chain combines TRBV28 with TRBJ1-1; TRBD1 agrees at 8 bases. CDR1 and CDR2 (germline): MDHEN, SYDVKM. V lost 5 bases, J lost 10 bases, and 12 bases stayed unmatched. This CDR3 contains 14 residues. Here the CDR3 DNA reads TGTGCCAGCAGTCTGACAGGGGCCCGCGATGGAGCTTTCTTT. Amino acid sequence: CASSLTGARDGAFF.

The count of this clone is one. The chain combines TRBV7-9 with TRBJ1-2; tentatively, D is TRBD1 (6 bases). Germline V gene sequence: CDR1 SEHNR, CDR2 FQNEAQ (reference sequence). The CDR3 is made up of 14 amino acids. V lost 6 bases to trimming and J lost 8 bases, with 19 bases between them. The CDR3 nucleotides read TGTGCCAGCAGTACTAGTACAGGGCTAGAGGGCTACACCTTC. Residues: CASSTSTGLEGYTF.

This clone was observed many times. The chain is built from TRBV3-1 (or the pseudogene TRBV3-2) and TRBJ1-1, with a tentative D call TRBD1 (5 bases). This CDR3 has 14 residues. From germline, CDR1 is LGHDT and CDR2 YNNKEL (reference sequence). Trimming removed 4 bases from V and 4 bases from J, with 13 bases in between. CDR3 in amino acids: CASSRGGGSTEAFF. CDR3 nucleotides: TGTGCCAGCAGCCGAGGCGGGGGTAGCACTGAAGCTTTCTTT.

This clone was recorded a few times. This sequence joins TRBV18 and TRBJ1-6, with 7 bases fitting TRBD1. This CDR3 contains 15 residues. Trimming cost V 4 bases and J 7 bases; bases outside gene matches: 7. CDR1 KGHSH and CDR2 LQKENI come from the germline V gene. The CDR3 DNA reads TGTGCCAGCTCACAGGGGGCCGTGAGGAATTCACCCCTCCACTTT. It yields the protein CASSQGAVRNSPLHF.

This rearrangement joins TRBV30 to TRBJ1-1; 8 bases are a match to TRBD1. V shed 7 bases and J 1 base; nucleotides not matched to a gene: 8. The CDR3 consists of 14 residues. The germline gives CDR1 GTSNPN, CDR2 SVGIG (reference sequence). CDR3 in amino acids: CAYPGTGTNTEAFF. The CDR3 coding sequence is TGTGCCTATCCCGGGACAGGTACGAACACTGAAGCTTTCTTT.